The entry below gives a single T cell receptor (beta chain) sequence along with its context. This sample is drawn from a study of blood T cell repertoires in COVID-19. About the research overall: The samples span acute and convalescent COVID-19 from the United States, Italy and Spain. T cells, B-cell-depleted T cells, or PBMCs provided the cDNA or gDNA that served as material.

The CDR3 covers 16 residues. V gave up 6 bases and J gave up 2 bases; unmatched junction bases: 9. CDR1 SNHLY and CDR2 FYNNEI come from the germline V gene. Source study methods: Estimation of nucleated cell counts was performed using reference gene primer amplification. Repertoires were generated with immunoSEQ multiplex PCR, while TCRdb's copy carries only in-frame clones and drops some. D and trimming come from the DNA, and the V and J calls and clone size come from that table. The repertoire holds 45,000 to 70,000 clones, 82% seen once, with 8.2% in the top ten. Sequencing used peripheral blood. The source of this sequence is a woman aged 80 or over with acute or convalescent COVID-19. The genes are TRBV2 and TRBJ2-3; TRBD2 matches at 9 bases. CDR3 sequence: CASRKLAGGVTDTQYF. CDR3 sequence (DNA): TGTGCCAGCAGAAAACTAGCGGGTGGCGTCACAGATACGCAGTATTTT.